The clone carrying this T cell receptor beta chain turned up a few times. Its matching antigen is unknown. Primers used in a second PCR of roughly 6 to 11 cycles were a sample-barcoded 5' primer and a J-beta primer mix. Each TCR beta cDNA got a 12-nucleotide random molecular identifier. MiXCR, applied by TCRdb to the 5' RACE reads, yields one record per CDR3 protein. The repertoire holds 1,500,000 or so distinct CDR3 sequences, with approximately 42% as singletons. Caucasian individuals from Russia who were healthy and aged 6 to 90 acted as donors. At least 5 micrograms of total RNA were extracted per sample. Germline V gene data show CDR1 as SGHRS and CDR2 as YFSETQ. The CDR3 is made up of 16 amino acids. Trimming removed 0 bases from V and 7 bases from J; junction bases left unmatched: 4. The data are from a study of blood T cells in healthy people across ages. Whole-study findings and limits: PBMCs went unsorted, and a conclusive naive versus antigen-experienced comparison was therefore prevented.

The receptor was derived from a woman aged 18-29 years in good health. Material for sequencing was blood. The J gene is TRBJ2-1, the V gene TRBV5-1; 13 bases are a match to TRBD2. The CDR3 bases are TGCGCCAGCAGCTTGGCCCGGACTAGCGGGAGTAATGAGCAGTTCTTC. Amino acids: CASSLARTSGSNEQFF.